The sequence of this T cell receptor (beta chain) was determined in a study of beta chain features in type 1 diabetes. The overall study: Healthy donors and patients showed comparable age, gender and cell yields. Whole-study findings and limits: Shorter TCRB CDR3s, moderately but significantly so, marked every one of the four CD4+ subsets in Type 1 diabetes patients.

As every portion of the isolated RNA was reverse transcribed, the sequencing read expressed TCRB transcripts. Profiling relied on immunoSEQ multiplex PCR, and the TCRdb table lists in-frame clones only, not all of them. The profile covers about 650,000 clones, with 9.5% to 15% appearing a single time and around 0.12% taken by the ten largest. The sample holds a few counts of this clone. As yet, its antigen is unknown. One heparinised draw, averaging roughly 0.12 L, was taken per donor. Cells sorted by CD45RO/CCR7/CD25/CD127/CD95/CD27 comprised CD4+ naive, central memory, regulatory and stem cell-like memory cells. V lost 5 bases, J lost 6 bases, and 7 bases lay in between. From germline, CDR1 is SGHTA and CDR2 FQGTGA. CDR3 size: 12 residues.

The sequenced sample consisted of naive CD4+ T cells from blood. This TCR derives from a man aged 25 to 45 with type 1 diabetes. The rearrangement uses TRBV7-3 and TRBJ2-2; D unclear. The CDR3 sequence is CASSPLSGELFF. CDR3 bases: TGTGCCAGCAGCCCCTTATCCGGGGAGCTGTTTTTT. Based on the CDR3 plus reference TRBV7-3 and TRBJ2-2, the full variable domain is GAGVSQTPSNKVTEKGKYVELRCDPISGHTALYWYRQSLGQGPEFLIYFQGTGAADDSGLPNDRFFAVRPEGSVSTLKIQRTERGDSAVYLCASSPLSGELFFGEGSRLTVL.